Listed below are T cell receptor beta chains from one sample, sequenced in a study of T-cell memory formation after mild COVID-19. MiXCR, run by TCRdb on the 5' RACE reads, gives a single entry per CDR3 protein. The table has some 190,000 distinct CDR3 sequences, around 17% seen once. Source material: PBMCs or a T cell subset sorted from them (not recorded which). These receptor sequences come from an adult woman who had mild COVID-19 (a few samples of this study predate the infection). Cell type and time point are not known. Both conserved end residues are part of each CDR3. A D gene is named only where the DNA matches it firmly. Clone size is shown for a subset of rows, as once, few, many or a class of expanded clone.

j_call d_call v_call clone_size cdr3_aa cdr3_nt
TRBJ2-5 NA TRBV5-5 few CASSLVGRGGETQYF TGTGCCAGCAGCTTGGTCGGCAGGGGAGGAGAGACCCAGTACTTC
TRBJ2-3 NA TRBV12-3/TRBV12-4 many CASSLLRRTSTDTQYF TGTGCCAGCAGTTTACTACGTCGCACTAGCACAGATACGCAGTATTTT
TRBJ1-2 NA TRBV6-1 few CASSQGGLYYGYTF TGTGCCAGCAGTCAAGGGGGGCTCTACTATGGCTACACCTTC
TRBJ2-2 NA TRBV7-9 NA CASSPSSNTGELFF TGTGCCAGCAGCCCCTCAAGTAACACCGGGGAGCTGTTTTTT
TRBJ2-1 TRBD2 TRBV12-3/TRBV12-4 few CASSRGGTVYNEQFF TGTGCCAGCAGCCGGGGGGGGACTGTCTACAATGAGCAGTTCTTC
TRBJ1-1 TRBD1 TRBV3-1 few CASTTGGLGTEAFF TGTGCCAGCACCACAGGGGGCTTGGGAACTGAAGCTTTCTTT
TRBJ1-5 NA TRBV6-5 few CASSKGQPNQPQHF TGTGCCAGCAGTAAAGGACAGCCCAATCAGCCCCAGCATTTT
TRBJ2-4 TRBD2 TRBV4-3 NA CASSQGLADQAKNIQYF TGCGCCAGCAGCCAAGGACTAGCGGACCAAGCCAAAAACATTCAGTACTTC
TRBJ1-1 TRBD1 TRBV7-3 few CASSPGTGGKTEAFF TGTGCCAGCAGTCCTGGGACAGGGGGCAAAACTGAAGCTTTCTTT
TRBJ2-1 TRBD2 TRBV7-9 few CASSRTSGRLNEQFF TGTGCCAGCAGCCGGACTAGCGGGAGGCTCAATGAGCAGTTCTTC
TRBJ2-3 NA TRBV9 few CASSGGTITDTQYF TGTGCCAGCAGCGGGGGGACAATTACAGATACGCAGTATTTT
TRBJ2-1 TRBD2 TRBV6-5 NA CASSYSAGGPEQFF TGTGCCAGCAGTTACTCCGCGGGAGGGCCTGAGCAGTTCTTC
TRBJ1-1 TRBD1 TRBV4-1 NA CASSRSGTGNTEAFF TGCGCCAGCAGCAGGAGCGGGACAGGGAACACTGAAGCTTTCTTT
TRBJ1-3 NA TRBV27 NA CASSPRGGAGGNTIYF TGTGCCAGCAGCCCTCGCGGGGGGGCGGGTGGAAACACCATATATTTT
TRBJ1-4 NA TRBV5-1 NA CASSLAPGANEKLFF TGCGCCAGCAGCTTGGCCCCAGGGGCAAATGAAAAACTGTTTTTT
TRBJ1-2 NA TRBV20-1 NA CSAGGGLGGYTF TGCAGTGCTGGGGGAGGGTTAGGTGGCTACACCTTC
TRBJ2-1 TRBD2 TRBV9 NA CASSGVGTGGPFEQFF TGTGCCAGCAGCGGGGTCGGAACGGGGGGGCCTTTTGAGCAGTTCTTC
TRBJ2-1 NA TRBV9 many CASSVVTNNNEQFF TGTGCCAGCAGCGTAGTTACCAACAACAATGAGCAGTTCTTC
TRBJ1-6 NA TRBV20-1 many CSASEAGKESPLHF TGCAGTGCTAGCGAGGCAGGGAAAGAATCACCCCTCCACTTT
TRBJ1-6 NA TRBV12-3/TRBV12-4 few CASSRADNSPLHF TGTGCCAGCAGTCGGGCGGACAATTCACCCCTCCACTTT
TRBJ1-2 NA TRBV6-1 NA CASSEMGGHGYTF TGTGCCAGCAGTGAAATGGGGGGACATGGCTACACCTTC
TRBJ1-6 TRBD1 TRBV4-2 NA CASSQVDRDNSPLHF TGTGCCAGCAGCCAAGTCGACAGGGATAATTCACCCCTCCACTTT
TRBJ2-1 TRBD2 TRBV9 NA CASSVGSGRGFNEQFF TGTGCCAGCAGCGTAGGTAGCGGGAGAGGGTTCAATGAGCAGTTCTTC
TRBJ2-7 NA TRBV5-1 NA CASSWRSSYEQYF TGCGCCAGCAGCTGGAGAAGCTCCTACGAGCAGTACTTC
TRBJ1-2 NA TRBV24-1 NA CATSDPGYGYTF TGTGCCACCAGTGATCCCGGCTATGGCTACACCTTC
TRBJ2-5 NA TRBV10-3 once CAISSQETQYF TGTGCCATCTCTAGCCAAGAGACCCAGTACTTC
TRBJ2-1 TRBD1 TRBV29-1 NA CSVDMGQGGNEQFF TGCAGCGTCGACATGGGACAGGGCGGCAATGAGCAGTTCTTC
TRBJ2-2 TRBD2 TRBV20-1 few CSARGVAGGTGTGELFF TGCAGTGCTAGAGGTGTAGCGGGGGGGACGGGCACCGGGGAGCTGTTTTTT
TRBJ2-5 NA TRBV19 NA CASSIGPGETQYF TGTGCCAGTAGTATAGGCCCGGGTGAGACCCAGTACTTC
TRBJ2-3 NA TRBV5-6 few CASSRGQGSTDTQYF TGTGCCAGCAGTAGGGGCCAGGGGAGCACAGATACGCAGTATTTT
TRBJ2-7 NA TRBV12-3/TRBV12-4 NA CASTKDAAYEQYF TGTGCCAGCACCAAGGACGCGGCCTACGAGCAGTACTTC
TRBJ2-7 TRBD2 TRBV3-1 NA CASSRGLVSYEQYF TGTGCCAGCAGCCGAGGACTAGTCTCCTACGAGCAGTACTTC
TRBJ1-1 NA TRBV2 NA CASTLQGNTEAFF TGTGCCAGCACCCTACAGGGGAACACTGAAGCTTTCTTT
TRBJ2-2 TRBD2 TRBV7-3 NA CASSPGLVVGTGELFF TGTGCCAGCAGCCCGGGACTAGTAGTAGGCACCGGGGAGCTGTTTTTT
TRBJ1-5 TRBD1 TRBV30 few CAWSWQGDQPQHF TGTGCCTGGAGTTGGCAGGGGGACCAGCCCCAGCATTTT
TRBJ2-1 NA TRBV7-2 NA CASSLSWVDEQFF TGTGCCAGCAGCCTTTCTTGGGTGGATGAGCAGTTCTTC
TRBJ1-5 TRBD1 TRBV30 NA CAWSVAGTGNFQPQHF TGTGCCTGGAGTGTGGCCGGGACAGGGAATTTCCAGCCCCAGCATTTT
TRBJ2-7 TRBD2 TRBV5-1 NA CASSRTGGPYEQYF TGCGCCAGCAGCCGGACGGGGGGGCCCTACGAGCAGTACTTC
TRBJ1-2 NA TRBV12-3/TRBV12-4 few CASSLHGLYYGYTF TGTGCCAGCAGTCTCCACGGACTGTACTATGGCTACACCTTC
TRBJ1-2 NA TRBV7-2 NA CASSFRGAGYTF TGTGCCAGCAGCTTTAGGGGAGCCGGCTACACCTTC
TRBJ1-1 TRBD1 TRBV5-5 NA CASSLVTGGAEAFF TGTGCCAGCAGCTTGGTAACAGGGGGGGCTGAAGCTTTCTTT
TRBJ2-2 NA TRBV12-3/TRBV12-4 few CASSSRPGAGELFF TGTGCCAGCTCTTCGCGGCCGGGGGCCGGGGAGCTGTTTTTT
TRBJ2-3 NA TRBV7-2 few CASGASYSSTDTQYF TGTGCCAGCGGGGCTTCGTACTCTAGCACAGATACGCAGTATTTT
TRBJ2-4 NA TRBV7-8 few CASSLVGTGENIQYF TGTGCCAGCAGCTTGGTTGGTACGGGGGAAAACATTCAGTACTTC
TRBJ1-2 NA TRBV7-2 NA CASSLIGDGYGYTF TGTGCCAGCAGCTTAATCGGGGATGGCTATGGCTACACCTTC
TRBJ2-2 NA TRBV14 few CASSSQYTGELFF TGTGCCAGCAGCTCACAGTACACCGGGGAGCTGTTTTTT
TRBJ2-1 NA TRBV20-1 NA CSARDPRGYNEQFF TGCAGTGCTAGAGATCCACGGGGGTACAATGAGCAGTTCTTC
TRBJ2-7 NA TRBV6-1 NA CASSQGGDDYEQYF TGTGCCAGCAGCCAAGGGGGAGACGACTACGAGCAGTACTTC
TRBJ2-5 TRBD2 TRBV5-1 NA CASSLTGTSRETQYF TGCGCCAGCAGCTTAACCGGGACTAGCCGAGAGACCCAGTACTTC
TRBJ2-1 TRBD1 TRBV5-1 NA CASSITTGIAYNEQFF TGCGCCAGCAGCATAACGACAGGGATCGCGTACAATGAGCAGTTCTTC
TRBJ2-1 TRBD1 TRBV20-1 NA CSARTGETWETYNEQFF TGCAGTGCTAGGACAGGGGAGACCTGGGAAACCTACAATGAGCAGTTCTTC